This TCR beta chain was sequenced for a study of response to subunit inactivated influenza vaccine listed by TCRdb under 2018. For the study in its entirety: Deep quantitative profiling of the T cell receptor repertoire was used in the study to follow responses to a trivalent subunit inactivated influenza vaccine.

The library relied on RT-PCR. Sequencing used an Illumina HiSeq 2500. The raw public data were reprocessed by TCRdb itself: fastp quality trimming at Q25, MiXCR clonotype calling, in-frame beta chains only. Duplicate CDR3 protein sequences are folded into a single record with the most common DNA and genes. The sample table shows hundreds of thousands of distinct CDR3 sequences, and about 25% are seen once. The ten largest clones represent less than 2.5% of the sample. What the authors observed across the whole study: The authors proposed that each seasonal influenza vaccination may bring in only a limited number of new T cells.

The germline V gene gives CDR1 as SGHTA and CDR2 as FQGNSA. At the junction V is shortened by 5 bases and J by 5 bases, with 19 bases in between. The CDR3 starts with the cysteine, ends with the phenylalanine, and has 15 residues. Solely the CDR3 DNA is kept, with 45 bases framed from the first base. This clonotype came up a few times. The antigen it binds to is not known. One base away there is no much larger clone; base qualities are not given. Sample: CD4+ T cells sorted from PBMCs, taken roughly 5 days after vaccination. This clonotype was sampled from a man aged 45-65 years who received an inactivated influenza vaccine. Donor details come from another sample of the same person, matched by shared clones. Rearrangement joined TRBV7-2 to TRBJ2-7, and perhaps TRBD1 as D gene, on 6 matching bases. CDR3 sequence: CASSLGPGHSNEQYF. The base sequence is TGTGCCAGCAGCCTAGGGCCGGGACACTCGAACGAGCAGTACTTC.